The clone carrying this TCR beta chain has just a few counts. Its antigen is not known. Expressed TCRB transcripts were sequenced, since all the RNA that had been isolated was reverse transcribed. The method was immunoSEQ multiplex PCR; TCRdb's version includes in-frame clones alone and lacks a portion of them. The sample has about 180,000 clones, about 13% seen once; the top ten hold 0.5% to 0.75%. The data derive from a study of beta chain features in type 1 diabetes. Study outcomes and limitations: TCRB CDR3s were moderately but significantly shorter in Type 1 diabetes patients in all four CD4+ subsets.

The TCR comes from a woman under 30 in good health. Sequencing was performed on central memory CD4+ T cells from blood.

CDR3 sequence reads: CASSLLAGSADTQYF. Written as DNA, the CDR3 is TGTGCCAGCAGCCTCCTAGCGGGATCAGCAGATACGCAGTATTTT. J is TRBJ2-3 and V is TRBV4-2; 9 bases are shared with TRBD2. With V trimmed by 4 bases and J by 4 bases, 6 bases remained unmatched. CDR1 is LGHNA and CDR2 is YNFKEQ in the germline V gene. This CDR3 has 15 amino acids.